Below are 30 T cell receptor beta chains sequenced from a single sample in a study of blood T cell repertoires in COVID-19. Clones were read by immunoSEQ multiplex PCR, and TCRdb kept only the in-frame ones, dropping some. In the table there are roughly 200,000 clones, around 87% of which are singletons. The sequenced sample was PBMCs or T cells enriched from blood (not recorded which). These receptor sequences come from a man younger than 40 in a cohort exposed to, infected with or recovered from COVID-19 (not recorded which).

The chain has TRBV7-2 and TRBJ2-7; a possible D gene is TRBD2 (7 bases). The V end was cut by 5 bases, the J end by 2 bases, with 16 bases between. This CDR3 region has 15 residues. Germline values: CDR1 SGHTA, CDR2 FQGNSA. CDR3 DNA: TGTGCCAGCAGCGGGGGGGGCCCCCTTACCTACGAGCAGTACTTC. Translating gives CASSGGGPLTYEQYF. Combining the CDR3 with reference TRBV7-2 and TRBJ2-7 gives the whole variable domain GAGVSQSPSNKVTEKGKDVELRCDPISGHTALYWYRQSLGQGLEFLIYFQGNSAPDKSGLPSDRFSAERTGGSVSTLTIQRTQQEDSAVYLCASSGGGPLTYEQYFGPGTRLTVT.

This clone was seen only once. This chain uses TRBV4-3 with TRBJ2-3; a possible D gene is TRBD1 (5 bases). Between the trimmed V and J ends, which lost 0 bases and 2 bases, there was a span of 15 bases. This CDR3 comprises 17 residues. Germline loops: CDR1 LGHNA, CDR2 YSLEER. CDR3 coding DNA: TGCGCCAGCAGCCAAGAAATCCAGGGCCACTTCACAGATACGCAGTATTTT. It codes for CASSQEIQGHFTDTQYF.

CDR3 in DNA: TGCGCCATGGTGCCCACAGGGAACGAAGGCGAGCAGTACTTC. Translated: CAMVPTGNEGEQYF. This chain uses TRBV5-1 with TRBJ2-7; D perhaps matches TRBD1 (6 bases). V was trimmed by 9 bases and J by 6 bases, leaving 22 bases between them. This CDR3 has 14 amino acids. CDR1 and CDR2 (germline): SGHRS, YFSETQ.

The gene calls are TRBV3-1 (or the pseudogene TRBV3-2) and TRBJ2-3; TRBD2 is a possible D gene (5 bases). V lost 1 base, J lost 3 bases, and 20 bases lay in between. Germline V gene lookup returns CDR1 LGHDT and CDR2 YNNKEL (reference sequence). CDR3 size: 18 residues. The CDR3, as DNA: TGTGCCAGCAGCCAAGGACCGCCGTGGGAGCGGAAAACAGATACGCAGTATTTT. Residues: CASSQGPPWERKTDTQYF.

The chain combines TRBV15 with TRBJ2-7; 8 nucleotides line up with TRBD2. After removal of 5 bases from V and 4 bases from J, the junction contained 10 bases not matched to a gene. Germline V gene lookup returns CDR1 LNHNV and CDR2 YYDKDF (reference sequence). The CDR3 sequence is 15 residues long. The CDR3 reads CATSLRTGGTYEQYF. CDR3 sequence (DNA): TGTGCCACCAGCTTACGAACGGGGGGGACATACGAGCAGTACTTC.

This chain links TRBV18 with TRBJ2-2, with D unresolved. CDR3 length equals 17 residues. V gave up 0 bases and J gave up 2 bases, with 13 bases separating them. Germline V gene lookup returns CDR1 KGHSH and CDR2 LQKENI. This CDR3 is CASSPPSGALNTGELFF. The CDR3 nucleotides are TGTGCCAGCTCACCACCGTCAGGCGCATTAAACACCGGGGAGCTGTTTTTT.

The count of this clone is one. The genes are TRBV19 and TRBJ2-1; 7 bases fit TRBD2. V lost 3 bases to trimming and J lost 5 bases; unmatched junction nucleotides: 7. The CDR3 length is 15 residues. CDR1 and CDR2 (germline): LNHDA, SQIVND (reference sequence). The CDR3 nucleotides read TGTGCCAGTAGTATTAGGGGCGGGAGCGACAATGAGCAGTTCTTC. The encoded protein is CASSIRGGSDNEQFF.

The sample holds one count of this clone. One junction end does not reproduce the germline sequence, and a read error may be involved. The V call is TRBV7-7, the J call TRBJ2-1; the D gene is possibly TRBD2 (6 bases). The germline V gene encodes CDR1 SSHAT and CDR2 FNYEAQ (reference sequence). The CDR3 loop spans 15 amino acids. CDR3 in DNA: TGTGCTAGCAGCTTAAATCTAGGAGGGGACAATGAGCAGTTCTTC. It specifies CASSLNLGGDNEQFF.

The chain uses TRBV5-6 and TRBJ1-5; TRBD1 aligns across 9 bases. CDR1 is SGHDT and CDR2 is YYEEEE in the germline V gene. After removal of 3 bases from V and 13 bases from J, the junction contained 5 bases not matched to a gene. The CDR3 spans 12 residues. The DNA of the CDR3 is TGTGCCAGCAGCTCGGGACAGGGCCAGCAGCATTTT. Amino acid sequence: CASSSGQGQQHF.

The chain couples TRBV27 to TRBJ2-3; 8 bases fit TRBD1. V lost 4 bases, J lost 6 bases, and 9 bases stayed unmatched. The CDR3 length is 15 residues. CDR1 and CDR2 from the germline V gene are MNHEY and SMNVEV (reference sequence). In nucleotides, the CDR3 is TGTGCCAGCAGTTACGCGGACAGGGTTAGGGATACGCAGTATTTT. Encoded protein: CASSYADRVRDTQYF.

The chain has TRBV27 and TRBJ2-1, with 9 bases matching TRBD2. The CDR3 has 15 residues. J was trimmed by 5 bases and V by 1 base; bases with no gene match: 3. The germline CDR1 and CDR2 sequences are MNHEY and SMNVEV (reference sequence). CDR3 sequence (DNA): TGTGCCAGCAGTTTATGGTCTAGCGGGAACAATGAGCAGTTCTTC. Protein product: CASSLWSSGNNEQFF.

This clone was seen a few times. In DNA, the CDR3 is TGTGCCAGCAGCCAAGACTCCTTGAATTCACCCCTCCACTTT. It codes for CASSQDSLNSPLHF. The V call is TRBV3-1 (or the pseudogene TRBV3-2), the J call TRBJ1-6, with unresolved D. Deletions cut 0 bases from V and 7 bases from J, with 7 bases between. The CDR3 totals 14 residues. Germline CDR1 is LGHDT and CDR2 is YNNKEL (reference sequence).

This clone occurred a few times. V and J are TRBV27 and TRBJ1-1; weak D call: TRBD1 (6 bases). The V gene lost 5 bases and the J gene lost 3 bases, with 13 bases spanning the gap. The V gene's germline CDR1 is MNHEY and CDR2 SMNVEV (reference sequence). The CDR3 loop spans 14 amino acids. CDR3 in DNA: TGTGCCAGCAGTCGGGGGGGCACGGACACTGAAGCTTTCTTT. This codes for CASSRGGTDTEAFF.

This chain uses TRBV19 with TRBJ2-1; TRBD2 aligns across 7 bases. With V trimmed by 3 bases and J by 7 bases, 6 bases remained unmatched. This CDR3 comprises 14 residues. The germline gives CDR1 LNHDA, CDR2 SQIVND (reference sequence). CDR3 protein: CASSMAGEWNEQFF. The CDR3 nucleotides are TGTGCCAGTAGTATGGCGGGAGAGTGGAATGAGCAGTTCTTC.

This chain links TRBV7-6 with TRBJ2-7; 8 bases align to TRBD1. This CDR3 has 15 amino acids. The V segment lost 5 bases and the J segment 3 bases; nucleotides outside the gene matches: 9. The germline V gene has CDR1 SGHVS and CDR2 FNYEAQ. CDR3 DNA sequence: TGTGCCAGCAGCCTGAATCAGGGGGCATACTACGAGCAGTACTTC. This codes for CASSLNQGAYYEQYF.

The CDR3 bases are TGTGCCAGCAGTATGAGGGGGGAGCAGTTCTTC. Its translation is CASSMRGEQFF. V is TRBV12-3 or TRBV12-4 and J is TRBJ2-1; maybe TRBD1 (6 bases). The ends were cut back, 5 bases at V and 10 bases at J, with 9 bases in the middle. CDR3 length: 11 amino acids.

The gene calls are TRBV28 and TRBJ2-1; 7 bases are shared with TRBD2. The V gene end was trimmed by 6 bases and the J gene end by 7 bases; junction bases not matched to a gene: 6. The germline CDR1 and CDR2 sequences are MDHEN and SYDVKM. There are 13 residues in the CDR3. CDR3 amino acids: CASSPGLQNEQFF. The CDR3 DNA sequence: TGTGCCAGCAGCCCGGGACTACAAAATGAGCAGTTCTTC.

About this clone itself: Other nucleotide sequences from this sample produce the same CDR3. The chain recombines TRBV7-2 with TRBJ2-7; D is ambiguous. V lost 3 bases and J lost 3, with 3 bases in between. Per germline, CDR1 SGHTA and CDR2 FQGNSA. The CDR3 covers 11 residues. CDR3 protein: CASSFSYEQYF. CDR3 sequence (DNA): TGTGCCAGCAGCTTTAGCTACGAGCAGTACTTC.

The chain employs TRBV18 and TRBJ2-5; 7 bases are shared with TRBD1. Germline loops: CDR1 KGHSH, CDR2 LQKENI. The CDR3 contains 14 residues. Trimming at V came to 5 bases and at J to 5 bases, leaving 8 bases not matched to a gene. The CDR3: CASSSTGLGETQYF. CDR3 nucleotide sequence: TGTGCCAGCTCATCGACAGGGCTTGGGGAGACCCAGTACTTC.

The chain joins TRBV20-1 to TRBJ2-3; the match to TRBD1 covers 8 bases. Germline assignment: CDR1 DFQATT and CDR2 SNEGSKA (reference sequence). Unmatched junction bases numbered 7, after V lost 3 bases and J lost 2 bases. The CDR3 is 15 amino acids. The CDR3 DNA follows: TGCAGTGCTAGTAACAGGGGGGTTGACACAGATACGCAGTATTTT. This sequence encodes CSASNRGVDTDTQYF.

CDR3: CASSLAGGYGNTIYF. For the CDR3, the DNA is TGTGCCAGCAGCCTAGCAGGGGGCTATGGAAACACCATATATTTT. The chain uses TRBV11-2 and TRBJ1-3; 8 nucleotides line up with TRBD1. The germline CDR1 and CDR2 sequences are SGHAT and FQNNGV. J gave up 3 bases and V 5 bases, and 6 bases lay outside the gene matches. The CDR3 is 15 residues long.

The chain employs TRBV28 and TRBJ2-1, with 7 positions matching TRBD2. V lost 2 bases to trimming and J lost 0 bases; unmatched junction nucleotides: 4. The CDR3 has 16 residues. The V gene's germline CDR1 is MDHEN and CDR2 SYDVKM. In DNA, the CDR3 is TGTGCCAGCAGTTTAGGAGGCGGGAGCTCCTACAATGAGCAGTTCTTC. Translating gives CASSLGGGSSYNEQFF.

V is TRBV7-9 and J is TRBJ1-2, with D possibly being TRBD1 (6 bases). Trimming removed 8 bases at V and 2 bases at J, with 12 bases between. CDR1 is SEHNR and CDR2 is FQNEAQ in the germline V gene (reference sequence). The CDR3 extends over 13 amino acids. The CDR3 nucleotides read TGTGCCAGCCTGAGGGGGGGAAACTATGGCTACACCTTC. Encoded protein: CASLRGGNYGYTF.

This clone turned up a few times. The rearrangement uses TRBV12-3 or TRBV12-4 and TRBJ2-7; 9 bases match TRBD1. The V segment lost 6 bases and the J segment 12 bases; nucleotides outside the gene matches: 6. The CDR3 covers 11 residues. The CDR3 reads CASSLGTGTYF. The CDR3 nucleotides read TGTGCCAGCAGCCTCGGGACAGGGACGTACTTC.

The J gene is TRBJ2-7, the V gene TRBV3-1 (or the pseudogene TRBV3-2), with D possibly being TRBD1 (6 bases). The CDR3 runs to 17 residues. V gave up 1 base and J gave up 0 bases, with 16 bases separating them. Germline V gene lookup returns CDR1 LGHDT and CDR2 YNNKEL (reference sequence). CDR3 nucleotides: TGTGCCAGCAGCCAAGTGGGGGCAGCCAGAAGCTCCTACGAGCAGTACTTC. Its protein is CASSQVGAARSSYEQYF.

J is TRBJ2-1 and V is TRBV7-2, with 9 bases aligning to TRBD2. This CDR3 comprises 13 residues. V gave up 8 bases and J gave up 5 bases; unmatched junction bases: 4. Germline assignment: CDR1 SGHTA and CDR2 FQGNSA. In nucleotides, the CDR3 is TGTGCCAGCGGGACTAGCCTAGACAATGAGCAGTTCTTC. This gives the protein CASGTSLDNEQFF.

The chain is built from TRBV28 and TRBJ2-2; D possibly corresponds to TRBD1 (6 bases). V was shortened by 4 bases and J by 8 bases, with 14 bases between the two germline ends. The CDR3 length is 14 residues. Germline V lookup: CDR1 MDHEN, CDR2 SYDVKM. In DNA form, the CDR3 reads TGTGCCAGCAGTTCGCCAGGGGCTTGGGGGGAGCTGTTTTTT. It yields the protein CASSSPGAWGELFF.

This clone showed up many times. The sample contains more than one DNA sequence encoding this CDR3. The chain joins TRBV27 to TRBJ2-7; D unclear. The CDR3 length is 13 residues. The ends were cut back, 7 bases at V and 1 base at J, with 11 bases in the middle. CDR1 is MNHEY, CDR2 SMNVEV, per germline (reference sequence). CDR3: CASMGGASYEQYF. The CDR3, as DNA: TGTGCCAGCATGGGTGGAGCGTCCTACGAGCAGTACTTC.

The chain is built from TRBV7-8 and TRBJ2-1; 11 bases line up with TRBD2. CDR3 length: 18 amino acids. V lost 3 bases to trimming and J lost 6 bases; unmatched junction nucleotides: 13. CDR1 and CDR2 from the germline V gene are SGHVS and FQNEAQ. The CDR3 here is CASSLPGPLAGVVNEQFF. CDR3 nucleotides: TGTGCCAGCAGCTTGCCTGGCCCACTAGCGGGAGTTGTCAATGAGCAGTTCTTC. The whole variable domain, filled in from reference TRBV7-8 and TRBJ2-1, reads GAGVSQSPRYKVAKRGQDVALRCDPISGHVSLFWYQQALGQGPEFLTYFQNEAQLDKSGLPSDRFFAERPEGSVSTLKIQRTQQEDSAVYLCASSLPGPLAGVVNEQFFGPGTRLTVL.

The CDR3 DNA reads as TGTGCCAGCAGCAGCGGGAGTAAGTCTGGTGAGCAGTTCTTC. This translates into CASSSGSKSGEQFF. The V gene is TRBV7-3, the J gene TRBJ2-1; 8 bases map to TRBD2. V trimming: 5 bases; J trimming: 9 bases; junction bases outside the gene matches: 9. In germline, CDR1 is SGHTA, CDR2 FQGTGA. There are 14 residues in the CDR3.